Below, one T cell receptor beta chain is given with its context. What it recognizes is unknown. Across several immunoSEQ plates, the genomic DNA of each subset was split evenly. The assay was immunoSEQ multiplex PCR, and TCRdb's table has in-frame clones only and misses some. Of about 2.3 million clones listed, less than 95% were seen once; the top ten hold approximately 0.41%. These data come from a study of shared clonotypes between healthy human individuals. From CD4+ cells came CD45RA+ naive and CD45RA-negative memory subsets. General study findings and limits: Clonotypes shared by all four sorted-subset donors had higher generation probabilities than non-shared clonotypes.

CDR3 size: 17 residues. Germline loops: CDR1 SGHRS, CDR2 YFSETQ. Germline trimming cut 5 bases from V and 2 bases from J; bases unmatched to any gene: 11. The chain links TRBV5-1 to TRBJ2-7; 12 bases match TRBD1. Sequences were obtained from naive CD4+ T cells from PBMCs. Subset indicated: CD45RA+ positively selected. The sequence derives from a man between 18 and 29 years old in good health. Some clones in this sample may be carry-over from other donors' samples. The CDR3 sequence: CASSQGTGGPLPYEQYF. In nucleotides, the CDR3 is TGCGCCAGCAGTCAAGGGACAGGGGGCCCCTTACCCTACGAGCAGTACTTC.